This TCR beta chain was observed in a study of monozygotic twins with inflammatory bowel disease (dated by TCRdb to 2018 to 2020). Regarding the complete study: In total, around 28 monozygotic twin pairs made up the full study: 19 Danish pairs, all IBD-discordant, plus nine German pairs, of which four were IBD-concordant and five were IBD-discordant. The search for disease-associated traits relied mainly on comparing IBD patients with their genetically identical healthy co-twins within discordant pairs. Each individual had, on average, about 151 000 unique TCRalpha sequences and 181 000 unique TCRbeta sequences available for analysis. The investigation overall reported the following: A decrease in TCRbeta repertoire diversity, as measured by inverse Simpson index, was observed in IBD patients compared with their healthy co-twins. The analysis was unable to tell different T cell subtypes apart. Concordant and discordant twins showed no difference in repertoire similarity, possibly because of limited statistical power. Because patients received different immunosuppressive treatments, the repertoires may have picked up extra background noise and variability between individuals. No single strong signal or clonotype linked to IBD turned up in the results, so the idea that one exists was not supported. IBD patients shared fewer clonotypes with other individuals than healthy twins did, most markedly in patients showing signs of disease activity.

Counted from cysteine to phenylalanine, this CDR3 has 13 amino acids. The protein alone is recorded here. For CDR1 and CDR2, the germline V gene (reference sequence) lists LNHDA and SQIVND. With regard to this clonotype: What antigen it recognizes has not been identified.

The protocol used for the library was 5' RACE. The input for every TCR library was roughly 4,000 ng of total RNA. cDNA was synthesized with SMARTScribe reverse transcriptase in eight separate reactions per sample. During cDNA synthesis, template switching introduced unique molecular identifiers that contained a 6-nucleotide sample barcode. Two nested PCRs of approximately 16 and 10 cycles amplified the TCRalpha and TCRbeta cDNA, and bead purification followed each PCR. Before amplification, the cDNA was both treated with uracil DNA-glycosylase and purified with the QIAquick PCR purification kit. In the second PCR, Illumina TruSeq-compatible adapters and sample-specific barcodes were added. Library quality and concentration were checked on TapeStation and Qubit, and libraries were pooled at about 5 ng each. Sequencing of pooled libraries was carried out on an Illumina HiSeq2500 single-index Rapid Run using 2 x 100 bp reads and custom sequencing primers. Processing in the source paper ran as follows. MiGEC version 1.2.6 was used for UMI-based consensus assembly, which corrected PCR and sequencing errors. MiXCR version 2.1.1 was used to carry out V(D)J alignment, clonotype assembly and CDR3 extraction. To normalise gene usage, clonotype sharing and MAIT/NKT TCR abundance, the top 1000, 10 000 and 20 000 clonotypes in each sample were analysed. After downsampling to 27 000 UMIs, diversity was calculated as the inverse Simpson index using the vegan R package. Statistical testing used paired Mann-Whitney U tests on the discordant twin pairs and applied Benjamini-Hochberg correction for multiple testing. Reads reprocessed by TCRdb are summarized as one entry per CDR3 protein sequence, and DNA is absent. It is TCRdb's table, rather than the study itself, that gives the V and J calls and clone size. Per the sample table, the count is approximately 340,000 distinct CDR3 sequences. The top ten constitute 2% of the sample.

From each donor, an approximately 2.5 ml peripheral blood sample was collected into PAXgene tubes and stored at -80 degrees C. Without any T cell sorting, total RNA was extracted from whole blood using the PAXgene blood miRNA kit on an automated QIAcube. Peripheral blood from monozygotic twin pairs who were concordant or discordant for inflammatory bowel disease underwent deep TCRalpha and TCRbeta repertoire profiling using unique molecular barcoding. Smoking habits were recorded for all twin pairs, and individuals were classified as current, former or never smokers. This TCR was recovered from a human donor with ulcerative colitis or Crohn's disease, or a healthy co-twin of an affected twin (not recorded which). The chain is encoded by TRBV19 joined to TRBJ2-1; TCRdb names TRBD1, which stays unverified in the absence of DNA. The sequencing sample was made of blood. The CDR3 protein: CASSSDRGYEQFF.